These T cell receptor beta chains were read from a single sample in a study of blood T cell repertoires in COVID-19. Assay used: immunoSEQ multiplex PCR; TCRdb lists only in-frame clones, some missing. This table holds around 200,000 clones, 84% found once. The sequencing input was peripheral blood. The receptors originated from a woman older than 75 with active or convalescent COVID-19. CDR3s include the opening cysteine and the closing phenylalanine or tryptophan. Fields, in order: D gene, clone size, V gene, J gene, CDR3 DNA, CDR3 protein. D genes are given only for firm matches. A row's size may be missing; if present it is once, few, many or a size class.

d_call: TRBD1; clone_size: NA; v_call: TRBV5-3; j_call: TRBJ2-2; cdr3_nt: TGTGCCAGAAGCTGGACGGACAGGGTTCGCACCGGGGAGCTGTTTTTT; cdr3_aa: CARSWTDRVRTGELFF
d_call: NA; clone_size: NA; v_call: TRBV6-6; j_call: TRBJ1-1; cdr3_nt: TGTGCCAGCAGTTACGGCCAGGCAAGCGGTGAAGCTTTCTTT; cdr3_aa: CASSYGQASGEAFF
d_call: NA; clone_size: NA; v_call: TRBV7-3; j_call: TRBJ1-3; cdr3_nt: TGTGCCAGCAGCTTCCCAAAGCCTCGATGCTCTGGAAACACCATATATTTT; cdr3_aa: CASSFPKPRCSGNTIYF
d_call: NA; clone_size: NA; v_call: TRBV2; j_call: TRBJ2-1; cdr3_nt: TGTGCCAGCATGGGGCAGTACTCCTACAATGAGCAGTTCTTC; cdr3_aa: CASMGQYSYNEQFF
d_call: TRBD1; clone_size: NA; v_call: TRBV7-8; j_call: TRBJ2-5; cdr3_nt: TGTGCCAGCAGCTCACAGGGGCTGGAGACCCAGTACTTC; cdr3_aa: CASSSQGLETQYF
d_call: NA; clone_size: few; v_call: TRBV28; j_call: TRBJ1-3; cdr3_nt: TGTGCCAGCAGGGGACACGGATCTGGAAACACCATATATTTT; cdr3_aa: CASRGHGSGNTIYF
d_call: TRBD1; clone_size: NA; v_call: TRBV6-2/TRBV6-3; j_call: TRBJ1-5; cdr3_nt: TGTGCCAGCAGTTACGCTCCTGGGACAGGGGGCAATCAGCCCCAGCATTTT; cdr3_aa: CASSYAPGTGGNQPQHF
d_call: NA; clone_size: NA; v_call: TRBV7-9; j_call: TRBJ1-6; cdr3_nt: TGTGCCAGCAGCTTAGCGCGGGGGGGCGGTTCACCCCTCCACTTT; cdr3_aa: CASSLARGGGSPLHF
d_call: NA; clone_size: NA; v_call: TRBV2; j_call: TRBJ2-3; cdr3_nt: TGTGCCAGCAGCTACACAGATACGCAGTATTTT; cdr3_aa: CASSYTDTQYF
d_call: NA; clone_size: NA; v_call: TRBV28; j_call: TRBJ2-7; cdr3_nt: TGTGCCAGCAGGCGCGCCGGCTTTGGACAGCTCTACGAGCAGTACTTC; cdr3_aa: CASRRAGFGQLYEQYF
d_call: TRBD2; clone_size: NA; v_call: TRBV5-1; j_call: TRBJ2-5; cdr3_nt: TGCGCCAGCAGCAAGGGACTAGCGGTCCAAGAGACCCAGTACTTC; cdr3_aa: CASSKGLAVQETQYF
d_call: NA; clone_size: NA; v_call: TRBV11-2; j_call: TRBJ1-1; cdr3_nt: TGTGCCAGCAGCTTAGACTCAGGGATAAGGACTGAAGCTTTCTTT; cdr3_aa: CASSLDSGIRTEAFF
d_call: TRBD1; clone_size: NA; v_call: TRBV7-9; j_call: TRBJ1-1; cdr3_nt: TGTGCCAGCAGCTTAGAAGGGGGCGTCGGAGCTTTCTTT; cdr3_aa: CASSLEGGVGAFF
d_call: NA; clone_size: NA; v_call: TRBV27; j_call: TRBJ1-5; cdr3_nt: TGTGCCAGCAGTATTACAGGGTTGTGGAGTCAGCCCCAGCATTTT; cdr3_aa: CASSITGLWSQPQHF
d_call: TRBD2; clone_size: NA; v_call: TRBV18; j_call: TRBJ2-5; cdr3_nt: TGTGCCAGCTCACCACCGACTAGCGGCCAAGAGACCCAGTACTTC; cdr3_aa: CASSPPTSGQETQYF
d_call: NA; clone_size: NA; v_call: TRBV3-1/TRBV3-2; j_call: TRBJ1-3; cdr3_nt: TGTGCCAGCCCCTCACGCGGGGACCGTGTCTCGAGCTCTGGAAACACCATATATTTT; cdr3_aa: CASPSRGDRVSSSGNTIYF
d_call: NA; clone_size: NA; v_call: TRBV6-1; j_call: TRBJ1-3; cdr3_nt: TGTGCCAGCAGAGAAACCAGGGGCTTCTCTGGAAACACCATATATTTT; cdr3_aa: CASRETRGFSGNTIYF
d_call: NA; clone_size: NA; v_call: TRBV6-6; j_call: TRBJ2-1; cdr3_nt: TGTGCCAGCAGTCCCCCTCCCCCTATCTCCTACAATGAGCAGTTCTTC; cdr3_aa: CASSPPPPISYNEQFF